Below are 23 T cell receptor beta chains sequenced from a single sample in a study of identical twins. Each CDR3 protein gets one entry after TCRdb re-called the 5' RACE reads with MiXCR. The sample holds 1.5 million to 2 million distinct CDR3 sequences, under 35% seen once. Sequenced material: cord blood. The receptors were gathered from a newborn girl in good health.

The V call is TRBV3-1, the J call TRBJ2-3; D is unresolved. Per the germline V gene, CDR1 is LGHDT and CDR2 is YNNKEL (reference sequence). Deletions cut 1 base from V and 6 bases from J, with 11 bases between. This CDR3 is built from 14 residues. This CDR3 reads CASSQALKRDTQYF. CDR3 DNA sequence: TGTGCCAGCAGCCAAGCCCTAAAAAGGGATACGCAGTATTTT.

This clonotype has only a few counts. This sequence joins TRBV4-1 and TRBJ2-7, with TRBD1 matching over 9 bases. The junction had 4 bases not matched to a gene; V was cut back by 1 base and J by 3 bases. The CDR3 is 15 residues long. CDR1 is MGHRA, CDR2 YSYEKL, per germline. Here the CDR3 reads CASSQVMGQGYEQYF. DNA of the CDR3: TGCGCCAGCAGCCAAGTTATGGGACAGGGCTACGAGCAGTACTTC.

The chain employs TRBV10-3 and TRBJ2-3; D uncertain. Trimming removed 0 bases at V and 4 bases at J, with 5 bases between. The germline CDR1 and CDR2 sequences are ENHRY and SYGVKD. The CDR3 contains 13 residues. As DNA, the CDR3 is TGTGCCATCAGTGAGTCCTATGCAGATACGCAGTATTTT. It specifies CAISESYADTQYF.

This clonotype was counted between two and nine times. The CDR3 reads CASSLDRAFNEQFF. Here the CDR3 DNA reads TGTGCCAGCAGTTTGGACAGGGCATTCAATGAGCAGTTCTTC. The chain couples TRBV28 to TRBJ2-1; TRBD1 aligns across 8 bases. J was trimmed by 6 bases and V by 3 bases; bases with no gene match: 4. There are 14 residues in the CDR3. Germline loops: CDR1 MDHEN, CDR2 SYDVKM.

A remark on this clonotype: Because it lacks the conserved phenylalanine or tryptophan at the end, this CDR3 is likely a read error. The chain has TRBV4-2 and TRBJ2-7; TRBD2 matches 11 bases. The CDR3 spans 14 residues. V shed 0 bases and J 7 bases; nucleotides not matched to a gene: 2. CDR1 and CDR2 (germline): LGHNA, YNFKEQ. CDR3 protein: CASSQDRLAGEQYL. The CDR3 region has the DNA TGTGCCAGCAGCCAAGACCGACTAGCGGGGGAGCAGTACTTA.

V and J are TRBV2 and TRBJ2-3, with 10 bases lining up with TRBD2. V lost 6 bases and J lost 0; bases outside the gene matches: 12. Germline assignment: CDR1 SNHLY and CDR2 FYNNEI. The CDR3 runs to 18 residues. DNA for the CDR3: TGTGCCAGCAGCAAACTAGCGGGACCCTTTGTTAGCACAGATACGCAGTATTTT. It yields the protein CASSKLAGPFVSTDTQYF.

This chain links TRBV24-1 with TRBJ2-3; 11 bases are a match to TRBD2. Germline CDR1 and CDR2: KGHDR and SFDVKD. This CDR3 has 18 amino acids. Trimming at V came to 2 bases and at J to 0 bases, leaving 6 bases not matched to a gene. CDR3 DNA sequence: TGTGCCACCAGTGATTCTGGACTAGCGGGTACCAGCACAGATACGCAGTATTTT. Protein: CATSDSGLAGTSTDTQYF.

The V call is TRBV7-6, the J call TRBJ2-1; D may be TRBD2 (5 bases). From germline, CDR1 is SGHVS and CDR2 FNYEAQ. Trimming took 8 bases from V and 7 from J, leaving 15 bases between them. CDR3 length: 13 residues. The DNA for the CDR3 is TGTGCCAGCGCCGCTAGCATCATAAATGAGCAGTTCTTC. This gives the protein CASAASIINEQFF.

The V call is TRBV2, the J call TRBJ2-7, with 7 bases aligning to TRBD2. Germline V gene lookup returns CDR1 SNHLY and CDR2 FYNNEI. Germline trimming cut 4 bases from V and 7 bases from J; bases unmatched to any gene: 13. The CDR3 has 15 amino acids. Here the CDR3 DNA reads TGTGCCAGCAGTGTGCGGGAGCTAGGGTACAATGAGCAGTACTTC. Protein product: CASSVRELGYNEQYF.

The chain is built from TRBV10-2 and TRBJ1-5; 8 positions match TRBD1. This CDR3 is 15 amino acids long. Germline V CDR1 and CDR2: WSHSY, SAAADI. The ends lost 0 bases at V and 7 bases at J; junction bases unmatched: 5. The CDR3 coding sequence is TGCGCCAGCAGTGAGTCGGGACAGGTCGGACAGCCCCAGCATTTT. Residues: CASSESGQVGQPQHF.

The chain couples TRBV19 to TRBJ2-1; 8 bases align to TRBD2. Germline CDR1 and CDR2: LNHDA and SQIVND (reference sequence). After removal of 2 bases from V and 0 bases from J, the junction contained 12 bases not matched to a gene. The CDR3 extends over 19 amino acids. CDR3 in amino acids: CASSIYPKHGTSSYNEQFF. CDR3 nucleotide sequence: TGTGCCAGTAGTATATATCCCAAACACGGGACTAGCTCCTACAATGAGCAGTTCTTC.

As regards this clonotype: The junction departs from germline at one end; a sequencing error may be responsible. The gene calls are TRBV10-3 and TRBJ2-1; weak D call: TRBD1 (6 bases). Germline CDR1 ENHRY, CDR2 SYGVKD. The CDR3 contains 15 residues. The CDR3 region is CAISPTGVSYNVQFF. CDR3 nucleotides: TGTGCCATCAGCCCGACAGGCGTATCCTACAATGTGCAGTTCTTC.

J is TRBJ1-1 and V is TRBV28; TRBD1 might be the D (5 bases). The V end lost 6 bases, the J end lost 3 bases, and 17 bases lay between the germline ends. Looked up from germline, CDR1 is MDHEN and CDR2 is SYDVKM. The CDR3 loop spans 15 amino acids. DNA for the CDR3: TGTGCCAGCAGGTCCGGGACGGGGCTTTACACTGAAGCTTTCTTT. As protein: CASRSGTGLYTEAFF.

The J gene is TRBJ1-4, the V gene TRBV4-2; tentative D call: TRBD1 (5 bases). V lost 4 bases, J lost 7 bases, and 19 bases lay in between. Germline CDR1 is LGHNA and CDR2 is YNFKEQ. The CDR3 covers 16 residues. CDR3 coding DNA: TGTGCCAGCAGCCGAGTCGGACAAGTCGAAGGTGAAAAACTGTTTTTT. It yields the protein CASSRVGQVEGEKLFF.

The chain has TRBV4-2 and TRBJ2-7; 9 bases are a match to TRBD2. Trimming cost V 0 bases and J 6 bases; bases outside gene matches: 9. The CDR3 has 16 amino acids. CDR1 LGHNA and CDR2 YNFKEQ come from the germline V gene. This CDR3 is CASSQDSGRSQGEQYF. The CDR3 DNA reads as TGTGCCAGCAGCCAAGACAGCGGGAGGTCCCAAGGCGAGCAGTACTTC.

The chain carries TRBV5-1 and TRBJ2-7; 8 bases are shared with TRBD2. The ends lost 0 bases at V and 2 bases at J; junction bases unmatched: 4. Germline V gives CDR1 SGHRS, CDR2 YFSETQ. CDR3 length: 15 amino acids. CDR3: CASSLVLAETYEQYF. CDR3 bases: TGCGCCAGCAGCTTGGTACTAGCGGAAACCTACGAGCAGTACTTC. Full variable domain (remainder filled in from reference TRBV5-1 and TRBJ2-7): KAGVTQTPRYLIKTRGQQVTLSCSPISGHRSVSWYQQTPGQGLQFLFEYFSETQRNKGNFPGRFSGRQFSNSRSEMNVSTLELGDSALYLCASSLVLAETYEQYFGPGTRLTVT.

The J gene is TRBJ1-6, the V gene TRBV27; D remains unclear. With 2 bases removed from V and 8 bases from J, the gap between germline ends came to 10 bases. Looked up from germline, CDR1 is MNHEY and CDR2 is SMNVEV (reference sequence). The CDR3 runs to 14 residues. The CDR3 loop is CASSLKAPHSPLHF. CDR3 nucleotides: TGTGCCAGCAGTTTAAAGGCCCCTCATTCACCCCTCCACTTT.

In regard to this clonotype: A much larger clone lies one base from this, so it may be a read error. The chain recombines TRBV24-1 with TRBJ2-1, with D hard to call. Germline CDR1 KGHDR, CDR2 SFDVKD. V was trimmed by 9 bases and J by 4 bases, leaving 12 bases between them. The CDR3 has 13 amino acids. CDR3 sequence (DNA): TGTGCCACCCAGAGCGCTCAATACAATGAGCAGTTCTTC. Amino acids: CATQSAQYNEQFF.

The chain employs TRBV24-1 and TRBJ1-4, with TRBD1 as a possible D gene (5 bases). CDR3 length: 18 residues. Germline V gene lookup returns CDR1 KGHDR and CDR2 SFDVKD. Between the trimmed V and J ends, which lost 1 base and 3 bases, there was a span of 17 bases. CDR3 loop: CATSDLGTRASPNEKLFF. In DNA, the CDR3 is TGTGCCACCAGTGATTTAGGGACGCGGGCGAGTCCTAATGAAAAACTGTTTTTT.

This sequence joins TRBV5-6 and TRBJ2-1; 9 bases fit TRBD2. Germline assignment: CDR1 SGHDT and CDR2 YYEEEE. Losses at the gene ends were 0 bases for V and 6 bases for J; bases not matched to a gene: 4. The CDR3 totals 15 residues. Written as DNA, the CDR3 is TGTGCCAGCAGCTTGGCTAGCGGGGTGACCAATGAGCAGTTCTTC. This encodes CASSLASGVTNEQFF.

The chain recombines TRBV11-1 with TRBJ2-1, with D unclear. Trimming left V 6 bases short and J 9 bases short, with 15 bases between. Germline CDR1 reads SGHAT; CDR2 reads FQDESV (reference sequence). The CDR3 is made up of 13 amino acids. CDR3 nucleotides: TGTGCCAGCAGTCAACTCATAAAGGGTGAGCAGTTCTTC. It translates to CASSQLIKGEQFF.

Here the CDR3 reads CSASPSRQNTEAFF. The CDR3 DNA reads TGCAGTGCTAGCCCCTCCCGACAGAACACTGAAGCTTTCTTT. The gene calls are TRBV20-1 and TRBJ1-1, with D hard to call. This CDR3 is built from 14 residues. Germline V gene data show CDR1 as DFQATT and CDR2 as SNEGSKA (reference sequence). The germline V and J ends were trimmed by 3 bases and 1 base, with 12 bases remaining between them.

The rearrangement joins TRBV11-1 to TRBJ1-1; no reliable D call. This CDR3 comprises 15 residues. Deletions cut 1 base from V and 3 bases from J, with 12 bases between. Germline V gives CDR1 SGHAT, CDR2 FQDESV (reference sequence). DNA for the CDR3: TGTGCCAGCAGCTTAGGGTTAAGGCGGGACACTGAAGCTTTCTTT. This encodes CASSLGLRRDTEAFF. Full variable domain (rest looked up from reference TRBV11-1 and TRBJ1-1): EAEVAQSPRYKITEKSQAVAFWCDPISGHATLYWYRQILGQGPELLVQFQDESVVDDSQLPKDRFSAERLKGVDSTLKIQPAELGDSAMYLCASSLGLRRDTEAFFGQGTRLTVV.